The rows below give T cell receptor beta chains drawn from one sample of a study of blood T cell repertoires in COVID-19. Generated by immunoSEQ multiplex PCR, the TCRdb table keeps only in-frame clones and is missing some. The table shows 50,000 to 70,000 clones, with around 90% occurring only once. Sequencing was performed on peripheral blood. These receptors were obtained from a woman older than 75 with active COVID-19. CDR3s include the opening cysteine and the closing phenylalanine or tryptophan.

J gene | V gene | CDR3 protein
TRBJ1-4 | TRBV7-8 | CASTTEPQNEKLFF
TRBJ2-3 | TRBV13 | CASSVQGLAGGRGTDTQYF
TRBJ2-1 | TRBV2 | CASSVQGLAGNNEQFF
TRBJ2-5 | TRBV3-1/TRBV3-2 | CASSLTSGGKETQYF
TRBJ1-6 | TRBV6-5 | CASSQGAKNNSPLHF
TRBJ1-2 | TRBV27 | CASTDRGSYGYTF
TRBJ1-5 | TRBV28 | CASTGFNQPQHF
TRBJ2-7 | TRBV7-9 | CASSLATAGEQYF
TRBJ2-1 | TRBV19 | CASSPGTSGPTLGYNEQFF
TRBJ2-7 | TRBV5-1 | CASSSGPSYEQYF
TRBJ1-1 | TRBV19 | CASSMARTRNTEAFF
TRBJ2-3 | TRBV11-3 | CASSLGGTESTDTQYF
TRBJ2-1 | TRBV6-5 | CASSRYSINEQFF
TRBJ1-5 | TRBV6-5 | CASSYHRDQPQHF
TRBJ2-3 | TRBV4-1 | CASSRAPVGTDTQYF
TRBJ2-3 | TRBV10-1 | CASSERGSTDTQYF
TRBJ2-6 | TRBV28 | CASSLAGGTRRANVLTF
TRBJ2-7 | TRBV28 | CASSLASVNYYEQYF
TRBJ1-2 | TRBV3-1/TRBV3-2 | CATGTRNYGYTF
TRBJ2-2 | TRBV28 | CASSRLGGTNTGELFF
TRBJ2-5 | TRBV6-2/TRBV6-3 | CASSYNREETQYF
TRBJ2-5 | TRBV2 | CASGQGPLEETQYF
TRBJ2-4 | TRBV2 | CASSEALHSGAKNIQYF
TRBJ2-7 | TRBV3-1/TRBV3-2 | CASSQVRHEQYF
TRBJ2-5 | TRBV5-1 | CASSPGWAPQETQYF
TRBJ1-2 | TRBV2 | CASINQGHEGYTF
TRBJ1-2 | TRBV5-6 | CASSGGVFRNYGYTF
TRBJ2-1 | TRBV5-1 | CASSRTGFGVSPFF
TRBJ1-2 | TRBV5-6 | CASRWDTGGYTF
TRBJ2-7 | TRBV7-2 | CASSPSAGAGPYEQYF
TRBJ1-2 | TRBV28 | CASRETGSSLAYTF
TRBJ2-5 | TRBV11-2 | CASSLDRGSQETQYF
TRBJ2-7 | TRBV7-9 | CASSFGQGLHEQYF
TRBJ1-3 | TRBV21-1 | CASSKGVQSGNTIYF
TRBJ1-4 | TRBV9 | CASSVQGSTNEKLFF
TRBJ2-1 | TRBV5-4 | CASSSDKLAGYNEQFF
TRBJ2-1 | TRBV28 | CASSPRTSGRVNEQFF